Below, 12 T cell receptor beta chains from the same sample are listed, as sequenced in a study of blood T cell repertoires in COVID-19. Using immunoSEQ multiplex PCR, the repertoire was profiled, and TCRdb retains in-frame clones only, with some absent. The sample carries about 180,000 clones, about 84% recorded once. The sample was PBMCs or T cells enriched from blood (not recorded which). The receptors originated from a woman in her thirties who had recovered from COVID-19.

The V and J genes are TRBV6-6 and TRBJ2-1; D perhaps matches TRBD2 (5 bases). The CDR3 runs to 12 residues. Germline V gives CDR1 MNHNY, CDR2 SVGAGI (reference sequence). Between the trimmed V and J ends, which lost 5 bases and 8 bases, there was a span of 10 bases. The CDR3 DNA reads TGTGCCAGCAGTCCGACTAATGATGAGCAGTTCTTC. Protein product: CASSPTNDEQFF.

V usage is TRBV30 and J usage is TRBJ2-7; no reliable D call. Trimming shortened V by 1 base and J by 3 bases, and 10 bases separated the two germline ends. CDR1 and CDR2 from the germline V gene are GTSNPN and SVGIG (reference sequence). The CDR3 consists of 13 residues. The CDR3 protein is CAWSDSQVYEQYF. In nucleotides, the CDR3 is TGTGCCTGGAGTGACAGCCAGGTCTACGAGCAGTACTTC. The whole variable domain, remainder taken from reference TRBV30 and TRBJ2-7, is SQTIHQWPATLVQPVGSPLSLECTVEGTSNPNLYWYRQAAGRGLQLLFYSVGIGQISSEVPQNLSASRPQDRQFILSSKKLLLSDSGFYLCAWSDSQVYEQYFGPGTRLTVT.

The chain links TRBV6-1 to TRBJ2-7, with 7 bases identical to TRBD2. The CDR3 spans 14 residues. Trimming at V came to 3 bases and at J to 2 bases, leaving 4 bases not matched to a gene. CDR1 MNHNS and CDR2 SASEGT come from the germline V gene. The CDR3 nucleotides are TGTGCCAGCAGTGAGGGGGGGTCCGCCTACGAGCAGTACTTC. Protein sequence: CASSEGGSAYEQYF.

The chain couples TRBV5-1 to TRBJ1-6; 8 bases match TRBD1. CDR1 is SGHRS and CDR2 is YFSETQ in the germline V gene. The CDR3 contains 14 residues. V lost 5 bases, J lost 8 bases, and 6 bases stayed unmatched. CDR3 sequence: CASRTGQGDSPLHF. The CDR3 coding sequence is TGCGCCAGCAGAACCGGACAGGGAGATTCACCCCTCCACTTT. Drawing the rest from reference TRBV5-1 and TRBJ1-6, the complete variable domain is KAGVTQTPRYLIKTRGQQVTLSCSPISGHRSVSWYQQTPGQGLQFLFEYFSETQRNKGNFPGRFSGRQFSNSRSEMNVSTLELGDSALYLCASRTGQGDSPLHFGNGTRLTVT.

The V call is TRBV6-1, the J call TRBJ2-3; 8 bases are shared with TRBD1. Germline CDR1 and CDR2: MNHNS and SASEGT. This CDR3 is built from 15 residues. V was pared by 3 bases and J by 1 base, with 3 bases of the junction left unmatched. The CDR3 nucleotides read TGTGCCAGCAGTGACGGGACAGGAGGCACAGATACGCAGTATTTT. Translating it yields CASSDGTGGTDTQYF.

V gene TRBV6-5 combines with J gene TRBJ1-2; D is possibly TRBD1 (5 bases). Germline lookup yields CDR1 MNHEY and CDR2 SVGAGI. V lost 0 bases to trimming and J lost 5 bases, with 13 bases between them. The CDR3 is 15 residues long. DNA of the CDR3: TGTGCCAGCAGTTACTCTGGGGCAGACAGTTATGGCTACACCTTC. Its protein is CASSYSGADSYGYTF.

This sequence joins TRBV28 and TRBJ2-5, with 16 bases lining up with TRBD2. Germline V gives CDR1 MDHEN, CDR2 SYDVKM. This CDR3 is built from 16 residues. J lost 7 bases, V lost 6 bases, and 8 bases had no gene match. The CDR3 region is CASSSGTSGRAGTQYF. The CDR3 DNA reads as TGTGCCAGCAGCAGCGGGACTAGCGGGAGGGCAGGGACCCAGTACTTC.

The chain carries TRBV6-5 and TRBJ2-2; tentative D call: TRBD2 (5 bases). The CDR3 is made up of 14 amino acids. The V and J ends lost 0 bases and 5 bases respectively, with 7 bases between them. CDR1 and CDR2 (germline): MNHEY, SVGAGI. CDR3 loop: CASSYSRVTGELFF. CDR3 coding DNA: TGTGCCAGCAGTTACTCGAGGGTAACCGGGGAGCTGTTTTTT.

The CDR3 DNA is TGCGCCAGCAGCCCTCCAGTACGTTCACCCCTCCACTTT. Translating it yields CASSPPVRSPLHF. The chain joins TRBV4-1 to TRBJ1-6; D is unresolved. The CDR3 has 13 residues. The ends were cut back, 4 bases at V and 9 bases at J, with 10 bases in the middle. Germline loops: CDR1 MGHRA, CDR2 YSYEKL.

The chain recombines TRBV28 with TRBJ2-2; possible D gene TRBD2, 5 bases. Germline V gene lookup returns CDR1 MDHEN and CDR2 SYDVKM. The CDR3 runs 13 residues. The ends were cut back, 2 bases at V and 7 bases at J, with 8 bases in the middle. The CDR3 is CASSLGGGGELFF. Written as DNA, the CDR3 is TGTGCCAGCAGTTTAGGCGGAGGCGGGGAGCTGTTTTTT.

The chain links TRBV2 to TRBJ2-5; TRBD2 matches 14 bases. Germline assignment: CDR1 SNHLY and CDR2 FYNNEI. The V and J ends lost 5 bases and 9 bases, in that order; junction bases with no gene match: 2. CDR3 length: 13 residues. CDR3 residues: CASSLGLAGAQYF. In nucleotides, the CDR3 is TGTGCCAGCAGTCTGGGACTAGCGGGAGCCCAGTACTTC.

The chain combines TRBV2 with TRBJ2-3; TRBD1 aligns across 7 bases. Germline trimming cut 2 bases from V and 2 bases from J; bases unmatched to any gene: 7. CDR1 and CDR2 (germline): SNHLY, FYNNEI. The CDR3 extends over 16 amino acids. The chain's CDR3 is CASSESGTGDTDTQYF. The CDR3 DNA reads as TGTGCCAGCAGTGAATCTGGTACAGGGGACACAGATACGCAGTATTTT.